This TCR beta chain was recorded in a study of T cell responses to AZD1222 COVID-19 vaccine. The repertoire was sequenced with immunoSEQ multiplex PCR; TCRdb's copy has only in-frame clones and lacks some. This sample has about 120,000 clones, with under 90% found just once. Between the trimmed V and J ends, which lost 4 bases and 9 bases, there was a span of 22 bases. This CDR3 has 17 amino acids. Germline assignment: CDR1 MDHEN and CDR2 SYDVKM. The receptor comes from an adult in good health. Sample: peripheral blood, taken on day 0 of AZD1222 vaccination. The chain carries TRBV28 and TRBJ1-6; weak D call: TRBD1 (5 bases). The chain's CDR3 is CASSSHGQTPSGSPLHF. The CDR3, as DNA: TGTGCCAGCAGTTCCCATGGACAAACCCCCAGCGGTTCACCCCTCCACTTT.